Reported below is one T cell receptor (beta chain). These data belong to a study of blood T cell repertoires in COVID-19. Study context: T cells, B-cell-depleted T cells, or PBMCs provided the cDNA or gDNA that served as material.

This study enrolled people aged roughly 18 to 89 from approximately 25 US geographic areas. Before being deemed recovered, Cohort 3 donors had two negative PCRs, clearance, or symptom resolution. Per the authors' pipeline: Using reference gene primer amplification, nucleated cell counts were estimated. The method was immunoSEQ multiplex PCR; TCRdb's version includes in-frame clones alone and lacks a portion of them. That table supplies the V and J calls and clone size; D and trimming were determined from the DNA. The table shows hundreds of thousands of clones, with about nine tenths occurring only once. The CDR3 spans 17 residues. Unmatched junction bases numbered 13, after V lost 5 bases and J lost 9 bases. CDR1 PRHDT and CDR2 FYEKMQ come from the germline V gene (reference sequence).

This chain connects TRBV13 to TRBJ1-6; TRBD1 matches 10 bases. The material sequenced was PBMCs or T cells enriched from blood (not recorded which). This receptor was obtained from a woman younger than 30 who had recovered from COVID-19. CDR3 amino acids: CASSVLKGQGEGSPLHF. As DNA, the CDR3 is TGTGCCAGCAGCGTACTTAAAGGACAGGGGGAAGGTTCACCCCTCCACTTT.